The 26 T cell receptor beta chains below come from one sample, sequenced in a study of blood T cell repertoires in COVID-19. Data came from immunoSEQ multiplex PCR; TCRdb stores just in-frame clones and leaves some out. Found here are approximately 250,000 clones, 84% of them singletons; the top ten hold less than 10%. Material for sequencing was peripheral blood. Receptors were obtained from a human donor in a cohort sampled during active COVID-19.

The chain employs TRBV5-4 and TRBJ2-7, with 8 bases fitting TRBD1. With V trimmed by 4 bases and J by 6 bases, 6 bases remained unmatched. Germline-derived CDR1 and CDR2 are SGHNT and YYREEE (reference sequence). The CDR3 consists of 13 residues. Written as DNA, the CDR3 is TGTGCCAGCAGCGGGGGACAGGTCTTCGAGCAGTACTTC. Protein sequence: CASSGGQVFEQYF.

This clone was seen a few times. The chain uses TRBV7-8 and TRBJ2-5; 11 bases are shared with TRBD2. Per germline, CDR1 SGHVS and CDR2 FQNEAQ. The ends lost 4 bases at V and 5 bases at J; junction bases unmatched: 9. This CDR3 contains 16 residues. The CDR3 DNA reads as TGTGCCAGCAGCTCCGGGACTAGCGGCTTGGCGGAGACCCAGTACTTC. The encoded protein is CASSSGTSGLAETQYF. The variable domain in full, with the rest retrieved from reference TRBV7-8 and TRBJ2-5, is GAGVSQSPRYKVAKRGQDVALRCDPISGHVSLFWYQQALGQGPEFLTYFQNEAQLDKSGLPSDRFFAERPEGSVSTLKIQRTQQEDSAVYLCASSSGTSGLAETQYFGPGTRLLVL.

This sequence joins TRBV5-1 and TRBJ2-5, with 11 bases matching TRBD2. The CDR3 runs 15 residues. V was clipped by 2 bases and J by 5 bases; unmatched bases: 5. The germline V gene encodes CDR1 SGHRS and CDR2 YFSETQ. The CDR3: CASSLLAGAGETQYF. As DNA, the CDR3 is TGCGCCAGCAGCTTACTAGCGGGGGCCGGGGAGACCCAGTACTTC.

This clone was seen more than once but under ten times. The chain combines TRBV3-1 (or the pseudogene TRBV3-2) with TRBJ1-5, with D uncertain. This CDR3 has 15 amino acids. Germline V CDR1 and CDR2: LGHDT, YNNKEL (reference sequence). The V end was cut by 4 bases, the J end by 0 bases, with 10 bases between. CDR3 coding DNA: TGTGCCAGCAGCCCCCATCACAATAGCAATCAGCCCCAGCATTTT. Translation gives CASSPHHNSNQPQHF.

This sequence joins TRBV28 and TRBJ2-5, with 7 bases fitting TRBD1. This CDR3 spans 14 amino acids. V trimming: 4 bases; J trimming: 2 bases; junction bases outside the gene matches: 4. Germline-derived CDR1 and CDR2 are MDHEN and SYDVKM. CDR3 amino acids: CASSSDRDQETQYF. CDR3 nucleotides: TGTGCCAGCAGTTCCGACAGGGATCAAGAGACCCAGTACTTC.

The V gene is TRBV19, the J gene TRBJ2-1; TRBD2 matches 10 bases. CDR3 length: 14 residues. The germline CDR1 and CDR2 sequences are LNHDA and SQIVND (reference sequence). V dropped 7 bases and J dropped 7; count of bases not matched to a gene: 7. The CDR3 DNA reads as TGTGCCAGTATGGGTTCTAGCGGGGGAAATGAGCAGTTCTTC. Residues: CASMGSSGGNEQFF.

The rearrangement uses TRBV3-1 (or the pseudogene TRBV3-2) and TRBJ1-1; D possibly corresponds to TRBD1 (5 bases). The CDR3 totals 17 residues. V lost 2 bases, J lost 0 bases, and 16 bases lay in between. Germline values: CDR1 LGHDT, CDR2 YNNKEL (reference sequence). This CDR3 reads CASSQPLDTGLNTEAFF. CDR3 nucleotides: TGTGCCAGCAGCCAACCCTTGGACACAGGTTTGAACACTGAAGCTTTCTTT.

This clone appeared once. The J gene is TRBJ1-1, the V gene TRBV10-2, with D unclear. Trimming took 7 bases from V and 0 from J, leaving 9 bases between them. Germline CDR1 and CDR2: WSHSY and SAAADI. The CDR3 extends over 13 amino acids. The CDR3 DNA reads as TGCGCCAGCATAGAGGTAGTGAACACTGAAGCTTTCTTT. This encodes CASIEVVNTEAFF.

This CDR3 reads CASSRRGPDTQYF. CDR3 DNA: TGTGCCAGCAGCCGCAGGGGCCCAGATACGCAGTATTTT. This sequence joins TRBV25-1 and TRBJ2-3, with D possibly being TRBD1 (6 bases). The CDR3 has 13 residues. Germline V lookup: CDR1 MGHDK, CDR2 SYGVNS. Trimming pared 6 bases from V and 4 bases from J, leaving 11 bases between.

The gene calls are TRBV10-1 and TRBJ2-3, with TRBD2 matching 14 bases. Germline values: CDR1 WNHNN, CDR2 SYGVQD (reference sequence). The CDR3 spans 15 residues. The V and J ends lost 6 bases and 14 bases, in that order; junction bases with no gene match: 13. The CDR3 protein is CASSDSPGLAGAWYF. The CDR3 DNA reads as TGCGCCAGCAGCGACTCGCCGGGACTAGCGGGAGCATGGTATTTT.

This clone was picked up a small number of times. The chain is built from TRBV2 and TRBJ1-2, with 8 bases lining up with TRBD1. The germline V gene encodes CDR1 SNHLY and CDR2 FYNNEI. V shed 6 bases and J 6 bases; nucleotides not matched to a gene: 6. CDR3 length: 13 residues. This CDR3 reads CASRVQGVNGYTF. In DNA, the CDR3 is TGTGCCAGCAGGGTACAGGGGGTAAATGGCTACACCTTC. The entire variable domain, with the rest obtained from reference TRBV2 and TRBJ1-2, is as follows: EPEVTQTPSHQVTQMGQEVILRCVPISNHLYFYWYRQILGQKVEFLVSFYNNEISEKSEIFDDQFSVERPDGSNFTLKIRSTKLEDSAMYFCASRVQGVNGYTFGSGTRLTVV.

This chain links TRBV4-2 with TRBJ1-4, with 8 bases lining up with TRBD1. CDR1 is LGHNA, CDR2 YNFKEQ, per germline. The CDR3 runs 17 residues. Germline trimming cut 0 bases from V and 3 bases from J; bases unmatched to any gene: 6. The CDR3 DNA reads TGTGCCAGCAGCCAAGACGGACAGGGTCGGCCTAATGAAAAACTGTTTTTT. The encoded protein is CASSQDGQGRPNEKLFF.

The rearrangement links TRBV2 to TRBJ2-3; perhaps TRBD2 as D (6 bases). There are 18 residues in the CDR3. The germline V and J ends were trimmed by 8 bases and 0 bases, with 24 bases remaining between them. Per the germline V gene, CDR1 is SNHLY and CDR2 is FYNNEI. The CDR3 sequence is CASSGEAEGKTSTDTQYF. The CDR3 DNA sequence: TGTGCCAGCTCGGGAGAGGCCGAAGGAAAAACTAGCACAGATACGCAGTATTTT.

The count of this clone is one. The chain couples TRBV5-4 to TRBJ2-2, with a tentative D call TRBD1 (6 bases). Trimming shortened V by 4 bases and J by 5 bases, and 18 bases separated the two germline ends. Germline V gene data show CDR1 as SGHNT and CDR2 as YYREEE (reference sequence). The CDR3 is 16 amino acids. The CDR3 spells CASSPLGAGNTGELFF. CDR3 nucleotide sequence: TGTGCCAGCAGCCCCCTGGGGGCAGGTAATACCGGGGAGCTGTTTTTT.

This rearrangement joins TRBV3-1 (or the pseudogene TRBV3-2) to TRBJ1-2; D uncertain. Germline CDR1 is LGHDT and CDR2 is YNNKEL (reference sequence). The length of the CDR3 is 15 residues. V was shortened by 3 bases and J by 4 bases, with 15 bases between the two germline ends. CDR3 in amino acids: CASSQSRSSVYGYTF. In nucleotides, the CDR3 is TGTGCCAGCAGCCAGAGTCGGTCCAGCGTCTATGGCTACACCTTC.

This clone showed up just once. V and J are TRBV5-1 and TRBJ2-3, with 7 bases fitting TRBD2. The CDR3 contains 21 residues. Per the germline V gene, CDR1 is SGHRS and CDR2 is YFSETQ. V was clipped by 2 bases and J by 0 bases; unmatched bases: 21. CDR3 amino acids: CASSFFGRSLARQLSTDTQYF. In nucleotides, the CDR3 is TGCGCCAGCAGCTTCTTTGGCAGGTCACTAGCGCGACAATTGAGCACAGATACGCAGTATTTT.

The chain uses TRBV14 and TRBJ2-2; tentative D call: TRBD1 (6 bases). Trimming took 2 bases from V and 0 from J, leaving 10 bases between them. The V gene's germline CDR1 is SGHDN and CDR2 FVKESK. The CDR3 contains 16 residues. The CDR3 coding sequence is TGTGCCAGCAGCCAACTGACAGGTGCGAACACCGGGGAGCTGTTTTTT. Translating it yields CASSQLTGANTGELFF.

The chain uses TRBV5-4 and TRBJ2-2; no definite D call. V lost 4 bases to trimming and J lost 6 bases, with 7 bases between them. This CDR3 has 12 amino acids. Per germline, CDR1 SGHNT and CDR2 YYREEE (reference sequence). CDR3 DNA sequence: TGTGCCAGCAGCCTAGTCCCCGGGGAGCTGTTTTTT. It codes for CASSLVPGELFF. The complete variable domain, with remaining parts taken from reference TRBV5-4 and TRBJ2-2, reads ETGVTQSPTHLIKTRGQQVTLRCSSQSGHNTVSWYQQALGQGPQFIFQYYREEENGRGNFPPRFSGLQFPNYSSELNVNALELDDSALYLCASSLVPGELFFGEGSRLTVL.

The V call is TRBV6-2 or TRBV6-3, the J call TRBJ1-1, with D uncertain. The germline CDR1 and CDR2 sequences are MNHEY and SVGEGT. Trimming shortened V by 6 bases and J by 0 bases, and 14 bases separated the two germline ends. CDR3 length: 15 residues. CDR3 protein: CASRYRREMNTEAFF. Written as DNA, the CDR3 is TGTGCCAGCAGATACCGCCGAGAGATGAACACTGAAGCTTTCTTT.

The CDR3 DNA reads as TGTGCCAGCAGTTTTCTTGACCAAGAGACCCAGTACTTC. Residues: CASSFLDQETQYF. This rearrangement joins TRBV27 to TRBJ2-5, with D uncertain. This CDR3 is 13 amino acids long. Germline CDR1 and CDR2: MNHEY and SMNVEV (reference sequence). V dropped 3 bases and J dropped 0 bases, with 5 bases sitting between them.

The chain joins TRBV5-1 to TRBJ1-4; D is perhaps TRBD1 (6 bases). V was clipped by 2 bases and J by 10 bases, with 9 bases between them. The length of the CDR3 is 12 residues. Germline V gene lookup returns CDR1 SGHRS and CDR2 YFSETQ. The CDR3 region has the DNA TGCGCCAGCAGCTTTGGGGGGGCAAAACTGTTTTTT. It translates to CASSFGGAKLFF.

V gene TRBV2 combines with J gene TRBJ1-3; TRBD1 agrees at 8 bases. Germline lookup yields CDR1 SNHLY and CDR2 FYNNEI. The CDR3 has 15 amino acids. V lost 1 base and J lost 3; bases outside the gene matches: 2. In DNA form, the CDR3 reads TGTGCCAGCAGTGAAGGGACAGGGCTTGGAAACACCATATATTTT. Encoded protein: CASSEGTGLGNTIYF. The full variable domain, completed using reference TRBV2 and TRBJ1-3, is EPEVTQTPSHQVTQMGQEVILRCVPISNHLYFYWYRQILGQKVEFLVSFYNNEISEKSEIFDDQFSVERPDGSNFTLKIRSTKLEDSAMYFCASSEGTGLGNTIYFGEGSWLTVV.

V gene TRBV15 combines with J gene TRBJ2-3, with 12 bases lining up with TRBD2. The trim removed 0 bases at V and 8 bases at J, leaving 9 bases unmatched. This CDR3 region has 17 residues. From germline, CDR1 is LNHNV and CDR2 YYDKDF (reference sequence). In DNA form, the CDR3 reads TGTGCCACCAGCAGAGATCCTGGACTAGCGGGGTCCCCTACGCAGTATTTT. Translating it yields CATSRDPGLAGSPTQYF.

The gene calls are TRBV13 and TRBJ1-1, with 8 bases aligning to TRBD1. The CDR3 sequence is 14 residues long. Trimming took 6 bases from V and 4 from J; bases not matched to a gene: 7. Germline V gives CDR1 PRHDT, CDR2 FYEKMQ (reference sequence). The CDR3 loop reads CASSQGQARTEAFF. The CDR3 nucleotides read TGTGCCAGCAGTCAGGGACAGGCTCGCACTGAAGCTTTCTTT.

This clone was counted at least ten times. V and J are TRBV15 and TRBJ1-3; tentatively, D is TRBD1 (5 bases). This CDR3 has 16 amino acids. V was shortened by 3 bases and J by 0 bases, with 12 bases between the two germline ends. Germline CDR1 and CDR2: LNHNV and YYDKDF (reference sequence). CDR3 sequence reads: CATSRGQSSSGNTIYF. The CDR3 DNA follows: TGTGCCACCAGCAGGGGGCAGAGCAGCTCTGGAAACACCATATATTTT.

The J gene is TRBJ2-3, the V gene TRBV11-2, with 11 bases lining up with TRBD2. The CDR3 extends over 18 amino acids. Germline CDR1 and CDR2: SGHAT and FQNNGV. The J segment lost 5 bases and the V segment lost 1 base, leaving 11 bases of the junction unmatched. CDR3 residues: CASSLGLLAGARRDTQYF. CDR3 sequence (DNA): TGTGCCAGCAGCTTAGGCCTACTAGCGGGAGCCCGCAGAGATACGCAGTATTTT. Full variable domain (missing parts from reference TRBV11-2 and TRBJ2-3): EAGVAQSPRYKIIEKRQSVAFWCNPISGHATLYWYQQILGQGPKLLIQFQNNGVVDDSQLPKDRFSAERLKGVDSTLKIQPAKLEDSAVYLCASSLGLLAGARRDTQYFGPGTRLTVL.